The 10 T cell receptor beta chains below were found in one sample sequenced in a study of blood T cells in healthy people across ages. A second PCR, run for about 6 to 12 cycles, used a sample-barcoded 5' primer plus a J-beta primer mix. TCRdb fed the 5' RACE reads into MiXCR, producing one record per CDR3 protein. The data show roughly 1,500,000 distinct CDR3 sequences, approximately 38% seen once. The sequenced sample was blood. The origin of the receptors is a woman younger than 30 in good health.

This chain connects TRBV20-1 to TRBJ2-1, with D uncertain. Germline V gene lookup returns CDR1 DFQATT and CDR2 SNEGSKA (reference sequence). Trimming cost V 0 bases and J 7 bases, with 22 bases left between them. The CDR3 has 17 residues. This chain's CDR3 is CSARDLNAPTLVNEQFF. As DNA, the CDR3 is TGCAGTGCTAGAGATTTGAACGCACCAACACTGGTAAATGAGCAGTTCTTC.

The J gene is TRBJ2-1, the V gene TRBV7-6; 9 nucleotides agree with TRBD2. J gave up 7 bases and V 4 bases, and 8 bases lay outside the gene matches. The germline V gene has CDR1 SGHVS and CDR2 FNYEAQ. The CDR3 is 15 amino acids. The CDR3: CASSSIAGDLNEQFF. The CDR3, as DNA: TGTGCCAGCAGCTCGATAGCGGGAGATCTTAATGAGCAGTTCTTC.

This clonotype has a handful of counts. This chain connects TRBV27 to TRBJ2-7; TRBD2 matches at 7 bases. The CDR3 totals 15 residues. The V and J ends lost 7 bases and 0 bases, in that order; junction bases with no gene match: 9. Germline loops: CDR1 MNHEY, CDR2 SMNVEV (reference sequence). The CDR3 reads CASTGYSGGSYEQYF. The CDR3 coding sequence is TGTGCCAGCACAGGATATTCGGGGGGCTCCTACGAGCAGTACTTC.

The chain is built from TRBV2 and TRBJ2-7; 7 bases map to TRBD1. CDR3 length: 13 amino acids. V was pared by 6 bases and J by 5 bases, with 7 bases of the junction left unmatched. Germline CDR1 reads SNHLY; CDR2 reads FYNNEI. CDR3 in amino acids: CASRGQLSHEQYF. CDR3 bases: TGTGCCAGCAGGGGACAGCTTTCCCACGAGCAGTACTTC.

This chain links TRBV20-1 with TRBJ2-1; maybe TRBD1 (6 bases). The CDR3 sequence is 12 residues long. V was pared by 4 bases and J by 10 bases, with 14 bases between. In germline, CDR1 is DFQATT, CDR2 SNEGSKA (reference sequence). The CDR3: CSATGQTYEQFF. CDR3 DNA: TGCAGTGCTACCGGACAGACCTACGAGCAGTTCTTC.

V and J are TRBV28 and TRBJ1-1; TRBD1 might be the D (6 bases). CDR3 length equals 16 residues. V shed 5 bases and J shed 4 bases, with 20 bases lying between them. Germline V CDR1 and CDR2: MDHEN, SYDVKM. CDR3 residues: CASSPSGGGSSTEAFF. CDR3 nucleotides: TGTGCCAGCAGTCCTTCGGGGGGGGGCTCGTCCACTGAAGCTTTCTTT.

The V gene is TRBV30, the J gene TRBJ2-2; the D is unclear. CDR1 is GTSNPN and CDR2 is SVGIG in the germline V gene (reference sequence). The CDR3 contains 13 residues. V lost 4 bases and J lost 3, with 9 bases in between. The CDR3 reads CAWIQTDTGELFF. The CDR3, as DNA: TGTGCCTGGATTCAAACCGACACCGGGGAGCTGTTTTTT.

This clonotype showed up just a few times. J is TRBJ1-1 and V is TRBV20-1, with no clear D. This CDR3 spans 13 amino acids. Trimming took off 3 bases at V and 1 base at J, with 9 bases between the two ends. In germline, CDR1 is DFQATT, CDR2 SNEGSKA (reference sequence). The chain's CDR3 is CSARPGRNTEAFF. In DNA, the CDR3 is TGCAGTGCTAGGCCCGGGCGGAACACTGAAGCTTTCTTT.

This clonotype was observed a handful of times. The CDR3 sequence is CATSRDGAGAYEQYF. DNA for the CDR3: TGTGCCACCAGCAGAGATGGCGCAGGGGCCTACGAGCAGTACTTC. The chain couples TRBV15 to TRBJ2-7; perhaps TRBD1 as D (6 bases). V was cut by 0 bases and J by 2 bases, with 11 bases left in between. From germline, CDR1 is LNHNV and CDR2 YYDKDF (reference sequence). CDR3 length: 15 residues.

The CDR3: CASSRSWAETQYF. The CDR3 DNA reads TGTGCCAGCAGTAGAAGTTGGGCAGAGACCCAGTACTTC. The J gene is TRBJ2-7, the V gene TRBV6-5; D call uncertain. With the DNA end fitting TRBJ2-5 better, the J assignment may be wrong. The CDR3 spans 13 residues. Germline CDR1 reads MNHEY; CDR2 reads SVGAGI.